This entry features one T cell receptor (beta chain) sequence. Trimming cost V 3 bases and J 5 bases, with 10 bases left between them. The CDR3 has 13 amino acids. This entry comes from a study of control samples from healthy donors and cancer patients. Data came from immunoSEQ multiplex PCR; TCRdb stores just in-frame clones and leaves some out. The sample holds just over 150,000 clones, over 90% seen once. Sequencing input: blood. This chain joins TRBV12-3 or TRBV12-4 and TRBJ1-2, with D tentatively TRBD1 (5 bases). The sequence was obtained from a man aged 45-65 years in good health. CDR3 nucleotide sequence: TGTGCCAGCAGTTTGGGGCAGGTATATGGCTACACCTTC. Encoded protein: CASSLGQVYGYTF.